Detailed here is one T cell receptor (beta chain). Its specificity is unknown. Germline values: CDR1 MGHRA, CDR2 YSYEKL. The CDR3 totals 14 residues. The V segment lost 8 bases and the J segment 6 bases; nucleotides outside the gene matches: 12. TCRdb re-called the 5' RACE reads with MiXCR, one entry per CDR3 protein. The sample carries 620,000 or so distinct CDR3 sequences, roughly a sixth recorded once. This sample is drawn from a study of T cells after yellow fever vaccination. Notes on the study in general: In post-booster samples, most primary-vaccination clones reappeared (about 96% CD4, roughly 89% CD8).

The genes are TRBV4-1 and TRBJ2-5; 7 bases line up with TRBD1. Sequences were derived from PBMCs, sampled 4 to 5 days after the first yellow fever vaccination. The source is a man in his late teens or twenties who received the YFV17D yellow fever vaccine. CDR3 DNA: TGCGCCAGCCTGAACAGGGGTGGAAGAAAGACCCAGTACTTC. Its translation is CASLNRGGRKTQYF.